The 30 T cell receptor beta chains below all came from one sample that was sequenced in a study of T cell responses to AZD1222 COVID-19 vaccine. Measured with immunoSEQ multiplex PCR; TCRdb has only the in-frame clones, and not every one. The sample shows around 100,000 clones, roughly 86% of them seen only once. The material sequenced was peripheral blood, taken on day 0 of MenACWY control vaccination. All receptors derive from an adult in good health.

The chain is built from TRBV6-5 and TRBJ2-3, with unresolved D. The V gene's germline CDR1 is MNHEY and CDR2 SVGAGI. V lost 6 bases, J lost 1 base, and 5 bases lay in between. The CDR3 totals 12 residues. The CDR3 DNA follows: TGTGCCAGCAGATGGCGCACAGATACGCAGTATTTT. Protein: CASRWRTDTQYF.

The DNA of the CDR3 is TGTGCCAGCAGCTTAGGACTAGCGGCGGCTGAGCAGTTCTTC. This encodes CASSLGLAAAEQFF. The gene calls are TRBV7-6 and TRBJ2-1; 9 nucleotides match TRBD2. The CDR3 is 14 residues long. Germline loops: CDR1 SGHVS, CDR2 FNYEAQ. V shed 1 base, J shed 9 bases, and the junction held 4 bases outside the gene matches.

The chain is built from TRBV7-3 and TRBJ2-5; no reliable D call. Germline lookup yields CDR1 SGHTA and CDR2 FQGTGA. This CDR3 region has 16 residues. V dropped 4 bases and J dropped 3 bases, with 18 bases sitting between them. This chain's CDR3 is CASSSSEMAGEETQYF. In nucleotides, the CDR3 is TGTGCCAGCAGCTCCTCAGAAATGGCAGGAGAAGAGACCCAGTACTTC.

The chain is built from TRBV5-1 and TRBJ1-4; D gene unclear. This CDR3 has 14 amino acids. Germline-derived CDR1 and CDR2 are SGHRS and YFSETQ. The V gene lost 4 bases and the J gene lost 0 bases, with 7 bases spanning the gap. The CDR3 DNA reads as TGCGCCAGCAGCGTCCTGGCAACTAATGAAAAACTGTTTTTT. Residues: CASSVLATNEKLFF.

The chain couples TRBV5-1 to TRBJ2-7; 7 bases align to TRBD2. The CDR3 length is 16 residues. Germline V gene data show CDR1 as SGHRS and CDR2 as YFSETQ. The ends lost 4 bases at V and 0 bases at J; junction bases unmatched: 10. The CDR3 here is CASSPPGLQSSYEQYF. The CDR3 DNA is TGCGCCAGCAGCCCCCCGGGACTACAGAGCTCCTACGAGCAGTACTTC. Full variable domain (remainder filled in from reference TRBV5-1 and TRBJ2-7): KAGVTQTPRYLIKTRGQQVTLSCSPISGHRSVSWYQQTPGQGLQFLFEYFSETQRNKGNFPGRFSGRQFSNSRSEMNVSTLELGDSALYLCASSPPGLQSSYEQYFGPGTRLTVT.

The J gene is TRBJ1-5, the V gene TRBV9; TRBD1 agrees at 7 bases. Trimming removed 3 bases from V and 4 bases from J; junction bases left unmatched: 7. This CDR3 has 15 residues. The germline V gene has CDR1 SGDLS and CDR2 YYNGEE. The CDR3 spells CASSDTGTANQPQHF. The CDR3 DNA reads TGTGCCAGCAGCGACACCGGGACAGCTAATCAGCCCCAGCATTTT.

V and J are TRBV3-1 (or the pseudogene TRBV3-2) and TRBJ1-1, with TRBD1 matching over 7 bases. The CDR3 runs 15 residues. V was pared by 3 bases and J by 5 bases, with 9 bases of the junction left unmatched. Germline V gene sequence: CDR1 LGHDT, CDR2 YNNKEL (reference sequence). The CDR3 DNA reads TGTGCCAGCAGCCATAGGGACAGTGTCGGGACTGAAGCTTTCTTT. Translation gives CASSHRDSVGTEAFF.

This chain links TRBV4-1 with TRBJ2-5; D assignment may be TRBD1 or TRBD2 (5 bases each). Looked up from germline, CDR1 is MGHRA and CDR2 is YSYEKL. The CDR3 has 14 residues. The ends were cut back, 3 bases at V and 5 bases at J, with 13 bases in the middle. The CDR3 bases are TGCGCCAGCAGCCAGAGTGGGGGAATGGAGACCCAGTACTTC. Translating gives CASSQSGGMETQYF.

The chain employs TRBV29-1 and TRBJ1-1, with 8 bases identical to TRBD1. This CDR3 is built from 15 residues. Germline V gene sequence: CDR1 SQVTM, CDR2 ANQGSEA. After removal of 3 bases from V and 8 bases from J, the junction contained 14 bases not matched to a gene. The DNA of the CDR3 is TGCAGCGTTGATAATCAGGGGGCTGGGGGTACCGAAGCTTTCTTT. It specifies CSVDNQGAGGTEAFF.

V is TRBV28 and J is TRBJ1-3; D may be TRBD1 (6 bases). The CDR3 has 14 amino acids. Germline values: CDR1 MDHEN, CDR2 SYDVKM. V was shortened by 6 bases and J by 9 bases, with 18 bases between the two germline ends. The CDR3 is CASSLRGPIGTIYF. The CDR3 DNA reads as TGTGCCAGCAGCCTCAGGGGCCCCATTGGCACCATATATTTT.

This chain uses TRBV7-2 with TRBJ1-2; D is unclear. The CDR3 spans 15 residues. In germline, CDR1 is SGHTA, CDR2 FQGNSA. With 2 bases removed from V and 0 bases from J, the gap between germline ends came to 10 bases. For the CDR3, the DNA is TGTGCCAGCAGCTTAAGTCATGGCTCTAACTATGGCTACACCTTC. It codes for CASSLSHGSNYGYTF.

This chain links TRBV5-6 with TRBJ1-2; D may be TRBD1 (6 bases). Trimming cost V 0 bases and J 4 bases, with 10 bases left between them. Germline V gene lookup returns CDR1 SGHDT and CDR2 YYEEEE. This CDR3 is built from 14 residues. The CDR3 DNA follows: TGTGCCAGCAGCTTGGACAGGGTTTCCTATGGCTACACCTTC. Translation gives CASSLDRVSYGYTF.

The chain is built from TRBV11-2 and TRBJ1-1, with D tentatively TRBD1 (6 bases). CDR3 length: 13 amino acids. Trimming pared 4 bases from V and 6 bases from J, leaving 12 bases between. Germline V gene data show CDR1 as SGHAT and CDR2 as FQNNGV. The CDR3 coding sequence is TGTGCCAGCAGCTCGACAGAGGGGGCTGAAGCTTTCTTT. Translating gives CASSSTEGAEAFF.

The chain recombines TRBV19 with TRBJ1-1, with a possible D match to TRBD1 (6 bases). Germline CDR1 LNHDA, CDR2 SQIVND (reference sequence). This CDR3 has 13 residues. Trimming pared 5 bases from V and 8 bases from J, leaving 15 bases between. This chain's CDR3 is CASSPGASPEAFF. The CDR3 bases are TGTGCCAGTAGTCCGGGGGCTAGTCCCGAAGCTTTCTTT.

The V and J genes are TRBV28 and TRBJ1-3, with 8 bases matching TRBD1. Looked up from germline, CDR1 is MDHEN and CDR2 is SYDVKM. V shed 5 bases and J 3 bases; nucleotides not matched to a gene: 6. The CDR3 length is 15 residues. CDR3 protein: CASSDRGLDGNTIYF. The CDR3, as DNA: TGTGCCAGCAGTGACAGGGGACTGGATGGAAACACCATATATTTT. Using reference TRBV28 and TRBJ1-3 for the parts outside the CDR3, the full variable domain is DVKVTQSSRYLVKRTGEKVFLECVQDMDHENMFWYRQDPGLGLRLIYFSYDVKMKEKGDIPEGYSVSREKKERFSLILESASTNQTSMYLCASSDRGLDGNTIYFGEGSWLTVV.

This rearrangement joins TRBV5-1 to TRBJ1-1; D remains ambiguous. V was pared by 1 base and J by 4 bases, with 17 bases between. Germline V CDR1 and CDR2: SGHRS, YFSETQ. The length of the CDR3 is 16 residues. CDR3 in amino acids: CASSLLGSPSSTEAFF. CDR3 in DNA: TGCGCCAGCAGCTTGTTGGGCAGCCCGTCAAGCACTGAAGCTTTCTTT.

This chain uses TRBV4-3 with TRBJ1-1, with D possibly being TRBD1 (5 bases). Germline CDR1 LGHNA, CDR2 YSLEER. The V end was cut by 0 bases, the J end by 5 bases, with 13 bases between. This CDR3 spans 15 amino acids. As DNA, the CDR3 is TGCGCCAGCAGCCAAGATATCGGGGCATGGACTGAAGCTTTCTTT. Translated, it gives CASSQDIGAWTEAFF.

CDR3 amino acids: CASSKGQGTFYEQYF. CDR3 sequence (DNA): TGTGCCAGCAGCAAGGGACAGGGCACTTTCTACGAGCAGTACTTC. V is TRBV5-8 and J is TRBJ2-7, with 9 positions matching TRBD1. Per germline, CDR1 SGHTS and CDR2 YDEGEE. The CDR3 is made up of 15 amino acids. Losses at the gene ends were 4 bases for V and 3 bases for J; bases not matched to a gene: 8.

V usage is TRBV24-1 and J usage is TRBJ2-1; D is ambiguous. The CDR3 extends over 15 amino acids. In germline, CDR1 is KGHDR, CDR2 SFDVKD. V was cut by 2 bases and J by 4 bases, with 11 bases left in between. CDR3 coding DNA: TGTGCCACCAGTGATTGGTCCGCTTCTTACAATGAGCAGTTCTTC. It codes for CATSDWSASYNEQFF.

The CDR3: CASSEQGNTEAFF. CDR3 bases: TGTGCCAGCAGTGAACAGGGGAACACTGAAGCTTTCTTT. This chain uses TRBV6-1 with TRBJ1-1; D might be TRBD1 (5 bases). The V gene lost 2 bases and the J gene lost 1 base, with 5 bases spanning the gap. The CDR3 is 13 residues long. Germline CDR1 reads MNHNS; CDR2 reads SASEGT.

The chain is built from TRBV30 and TRBJ2-6; D remains ambiguous. Germline CDR1 is GTSNPN and CDR2 is SVGIG (reference sequence). V lost 5 bases, J lost 2 bases, and 10 bases lay in between. This CDR3 contains 14 residues. CDR3 DNA: TGTGCCTGGGGCATAGGCCCTGGGGCCAACGTCCTGACTTTC. Protein sequence: CAWGIGPGANVLTF.

This chain links TRBV5-1 with TRBJ2-1; D is ambiguous. CDR3 size: 14 residues. V gave up 2 bases and J gave up 5 bases, with 11 bases separating them. Germline-derived CDR1 and CDR2 are SGHRS and YFSETQ. CDR3 coding DNA: TGCGCCAGCAGCTTCACCCGAGGTAACAATGAGCAGTTCTTC. Amino acids: CASSFTRGNNEQFF. Filled out from reference TRBV5-1 and TRBJ2-1, the complete variable domain reads KAGVTQTPRYLIKTRGQQVTLSCSPISGHRSVSWYQQTPGQGLQFLFEYFSETQRNKGNFPGRFSGRQFSNSRSEMNVSTLELGDSALYLCASSFTRGNNEQFFGPGTRLTVL.

This chain joins TRBV7-2 and TRBJ2-7; TRBD2 is a possible D gene (6 bases). This CDR3 region has 14 residues. V lost 0 bases to trimming and J lost 3 bases, with 9 bases between them. The germline V gene has CDR1 SGHTA and CDR2 FQGNSA. CDR3 nucleotide sequence: TGTGCCAGCAGCTTAGCATCGGGGGACTACGAGCAGTACTTC. Encoded protein: CASSLASGDYEQYF.

This chain uses TRBV28 with TRBJ1-5; D remains unclear. In germline, CDR1 is MDHEN, CDR2 SYDVKM. The CDR3 is made up of 15 amino acids. The V and J ends lost 7 bases and 1 base respectively, with 14 bases between them. The CDR3 region is CASTLWEPSNQPQHF. The CDR3 DNA follows: TGTGCCAGCACCCTTTGGGAACCCAGCAATCAGCCCCAGCATTTT.

This chain connects TRBV28 to TRBJ2-7; TRBD1 agrees at 10 bases. Trimming removed 8 bases from V and 6 bases from J; junction bases left unmatched: 7. Germline V gene data show CDR1 as MDHEN and CDR2 as SYDVKM. CDR3 length equals 13 residues. This chain's CDR3 is CASRGQGVPEQYF. The CDR3 DNA reads as TGTGCCAGCCGTGGACAGGGGGTCCCCGAGCAGTACTTC.

This clone has more than one count but fewer than ten. This chain uses TRBV28 with TRBJ1-1, with D unresolved. CDR1 and CDR2 from the germline V gene are MDHEN and SYDVKM. V dropped 2 bases and J dropped 3 bases, with 19 bases sitting between them. The CDR3 spans 17 residues. CDR3 loop: CASSLVSRAVRHTEAFF. The CDR3 coding sequence is TGTGCCAGCAGTTTAGTCTCCCGAGCAGTCAGGCACACTGAAGCTTTCTTT.

V gene TRBV18 combines with J gene TRBJ1-4, with D unclear. With 0 bases removed from V and 6 bases from J, the gap between germline ends came to 8 bases. CDR3 length: 14 amino acids. Germline lookup yields CDR1 KGHSH and CDR2 LQKENI. CDR3 sequence: CASSPPAVDEKLFF. DNA for the CDR3: TGTGCCAGCTCACCACCGGCGGTGGATGAAAAACTGTTTTTT. Based on the CDR3 plus reference TRBV18 and TRBJ1-4, the full variable domain is NAGVMQNPRHLVRRRGQEARLRCSPMKGHSHVYWYRQLPEEGLKFMVYLQKENIIDESGMPKERFSAEFPKEGPSILRIQQVVRGDSAAYFCASSPPAVDEKLFFGSGTQLSVL.

This clone was seen more than once but under ten times. The chain employs TRBV7-3 and TRBJ1-6; no definite D call. Trimming removed 1 base from V and 10 bases from J, with 14 bases in between. The CDR3 runs to 15 residues. Germline CDR1 and CDR2: SGHTA and FQGTGA. The CDR3 sequence: CASSLNGVVGSPLHF. In nucleotides, the CDR3 is TGTGCCAGCAGCTTAAATGGGGTAGTAGGATCACCCCTCCACTTT. Using reference TRBV7-3 and TRBJ1-6 for the parts outside the CDR3, the full variable domain is GAGVSQTPSNKVTEKGKYVELRCDPISGHTALYWYRQSLGQGPEFLIYFQGTGAADDSGLPNDRFFAVRPEGSVSTLKIQRTERGDSAVYLCASSLNGVVGSPLHFGNGTRLTVT.

The V call is TRBV5-1, the J call TRBJ2-3; the D call may be TRBD1 or TRBD2 (5 bases each). The ends were cut back, 0 bases at V and 2 bases at J, with 10 bases in the middle. The CDR3 spans 15 residues. Germline CDR1 and CDR2: SGHRS and YFSETQ. The CDR3, as DNA: TGCGCCAGCAGCTTGGGGGGGATTTCCACAGATACGCAGTATTTT. Protein: CASSLGGISTDTQYF.

This clone was recorded once. The J gene is TRBJ1-4, the V gene TRBV2, with D unresolved. The ends were cut back, 3 bases at V and 0 bases at J, with 5 bases in the middle. Per germline, CDR1 SNHLY and CDR2 FYNNEI. This CDR3 spans 14 amino acids. CDR3 protein: CASSEWATNEKLFF. The CDR3 DNA is TGTGCCAGCAGTGAGTGGGCAACTAATGAAAAACTGTTTTTT.